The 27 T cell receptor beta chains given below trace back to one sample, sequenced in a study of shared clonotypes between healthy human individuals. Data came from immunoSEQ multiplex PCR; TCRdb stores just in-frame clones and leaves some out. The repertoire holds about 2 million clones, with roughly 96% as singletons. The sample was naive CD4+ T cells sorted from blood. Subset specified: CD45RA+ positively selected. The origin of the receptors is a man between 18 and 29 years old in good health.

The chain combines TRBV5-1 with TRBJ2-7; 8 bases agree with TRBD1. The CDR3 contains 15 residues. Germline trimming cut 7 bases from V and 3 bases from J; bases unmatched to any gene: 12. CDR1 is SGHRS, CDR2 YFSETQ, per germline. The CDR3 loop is CASAVGTGTFYEQYF. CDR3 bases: TGCGCCAGCGCCGTCGGGACAGGAACCTTCTACGAGCAGTACTTC.

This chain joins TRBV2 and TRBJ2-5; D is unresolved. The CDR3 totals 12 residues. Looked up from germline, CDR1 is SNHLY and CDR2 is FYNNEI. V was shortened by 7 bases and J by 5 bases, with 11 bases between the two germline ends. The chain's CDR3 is CASTETRETQYF. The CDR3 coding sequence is TGTGCCAGCACGGAAACCCGGGAGACCCAGTACTTC.

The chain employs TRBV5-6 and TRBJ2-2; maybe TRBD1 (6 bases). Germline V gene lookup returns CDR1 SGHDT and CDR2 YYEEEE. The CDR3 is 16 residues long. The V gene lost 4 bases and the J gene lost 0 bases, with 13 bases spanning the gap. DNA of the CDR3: TGTGCCAGCAGCCTCCGGACAGTTGCGAACACCGGGGAGCTGTTTTTT. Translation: CASSLRTVANTGELFF.

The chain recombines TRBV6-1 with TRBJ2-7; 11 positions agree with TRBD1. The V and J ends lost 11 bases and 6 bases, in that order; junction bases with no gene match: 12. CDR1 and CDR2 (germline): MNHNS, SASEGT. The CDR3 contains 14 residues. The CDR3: CAAMGWGTGGEQYF. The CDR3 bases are TGTGCCGCCATGGGGTGGGGGACAGGGGGCGAGCAGTACTTC.

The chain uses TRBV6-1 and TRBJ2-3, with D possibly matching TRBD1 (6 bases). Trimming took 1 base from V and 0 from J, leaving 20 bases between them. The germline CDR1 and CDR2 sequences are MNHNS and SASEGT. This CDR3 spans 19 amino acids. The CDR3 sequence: CASSEVHRGAGASTDTQYF. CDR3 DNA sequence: TGTGCCAGCAGTGAAGTCCACCGGGGCGCAGGGGCTAGCACAGATACGCAGTATTTT.

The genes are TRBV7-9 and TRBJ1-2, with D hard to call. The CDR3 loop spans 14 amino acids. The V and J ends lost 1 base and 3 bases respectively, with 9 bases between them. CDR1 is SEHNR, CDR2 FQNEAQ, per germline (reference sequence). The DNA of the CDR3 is TGTGCCAGCAGCTTAGGCGCTAGCGACTATGGCTACACCTTC. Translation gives CASSLGASDYGYTF.

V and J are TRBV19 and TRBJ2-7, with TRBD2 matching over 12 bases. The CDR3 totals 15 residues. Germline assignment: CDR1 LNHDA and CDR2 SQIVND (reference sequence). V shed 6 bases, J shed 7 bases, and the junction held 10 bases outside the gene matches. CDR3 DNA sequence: TGTGCCAGTAGCGGACTAGCGGGGCTCGCCTGGGAGCAGTACTTC. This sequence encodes CASSGLAGLAWEQYF.

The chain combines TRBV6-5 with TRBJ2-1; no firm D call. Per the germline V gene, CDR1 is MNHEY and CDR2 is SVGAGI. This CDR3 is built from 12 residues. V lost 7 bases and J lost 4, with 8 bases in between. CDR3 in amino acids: CASTFGYNEQFF. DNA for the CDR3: TGTGCCAGCACTTTCGGGTACAATGAGCAGTTCTTC.

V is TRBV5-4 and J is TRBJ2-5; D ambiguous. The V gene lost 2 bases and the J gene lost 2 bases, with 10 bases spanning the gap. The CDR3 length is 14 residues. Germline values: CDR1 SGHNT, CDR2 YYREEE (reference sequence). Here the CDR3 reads CASSFRPEQETQYF. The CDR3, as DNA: TGTGCCAGCAGCTTTAGGCCAGAACAAGAGACCCAGTACTTC.

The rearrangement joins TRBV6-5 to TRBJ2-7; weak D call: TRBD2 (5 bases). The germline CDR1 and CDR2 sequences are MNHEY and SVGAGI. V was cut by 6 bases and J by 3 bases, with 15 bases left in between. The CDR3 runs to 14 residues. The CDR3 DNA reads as TGTGCCAGCAGACCGCCGGGATCCCTCTACGAGCAGTACTTC. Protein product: CASRPPGSLYEQYF.

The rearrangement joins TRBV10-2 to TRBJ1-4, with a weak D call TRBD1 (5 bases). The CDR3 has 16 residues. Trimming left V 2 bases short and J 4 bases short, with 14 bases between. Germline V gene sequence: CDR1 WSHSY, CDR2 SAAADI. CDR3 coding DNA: TGCGCCAGCAGTGAGAGGAGGGGTGGCCATAATGAAAAACTGTTTTTT. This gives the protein CASSERRGGHNEKLFF.

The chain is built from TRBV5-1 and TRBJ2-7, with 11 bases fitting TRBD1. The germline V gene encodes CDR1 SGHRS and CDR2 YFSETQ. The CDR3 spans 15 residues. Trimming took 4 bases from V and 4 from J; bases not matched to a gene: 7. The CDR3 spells CASSPTGQGAYEQYF. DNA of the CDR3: TGCGCCAGCAGCCCGACCGGACAGGGGGCTTACGAGCAGTACTTC.

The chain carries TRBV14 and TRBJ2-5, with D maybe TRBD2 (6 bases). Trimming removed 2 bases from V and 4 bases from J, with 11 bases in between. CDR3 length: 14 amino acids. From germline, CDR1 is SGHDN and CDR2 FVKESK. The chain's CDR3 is CASSQLGLGETQYF. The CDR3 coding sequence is TGTGCCAGCAGCCAACTGGGACTTGGAGAGACCCAGTACTTC.

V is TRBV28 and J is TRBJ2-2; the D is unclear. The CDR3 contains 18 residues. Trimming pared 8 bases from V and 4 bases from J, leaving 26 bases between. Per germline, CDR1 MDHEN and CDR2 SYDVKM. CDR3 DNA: TGTGCCAGCGGTAATTCCTATGTGACGGCGCGGAGCACCGGGGAGCTGTTTTTT. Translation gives CASGNSYVTARSTGELFF.

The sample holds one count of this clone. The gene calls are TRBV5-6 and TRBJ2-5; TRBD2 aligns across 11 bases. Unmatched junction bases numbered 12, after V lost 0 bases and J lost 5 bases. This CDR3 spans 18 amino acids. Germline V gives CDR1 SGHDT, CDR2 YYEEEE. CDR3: CASSLDGTSGVGLETQYF. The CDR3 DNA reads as TGTGCCAGCAGCTTGGATGGGACTAGCGGAGTGGGGTTGGAGACCCAGTACTTC. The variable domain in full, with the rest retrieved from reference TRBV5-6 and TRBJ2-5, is DAGVTQSPTHLIKTRGQQVTLRCSPKSGHDTVSWYQQALGQGPQFIFQYYEEEERQRGNFPDRFSGHQFPNYSSELNVNALLLGDSALYLCASSLDGTSGVGLETQYFGPGTRLLVL.

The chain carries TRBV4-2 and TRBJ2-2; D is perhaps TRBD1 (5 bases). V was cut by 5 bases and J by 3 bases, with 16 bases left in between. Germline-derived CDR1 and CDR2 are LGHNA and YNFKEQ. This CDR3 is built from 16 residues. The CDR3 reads CASSLWGVGYTGELFF. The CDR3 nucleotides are TGTGCCAGCAGCTTGTGGGGCGTGGGGTACACCGGGGAGCTGTTTTTT.

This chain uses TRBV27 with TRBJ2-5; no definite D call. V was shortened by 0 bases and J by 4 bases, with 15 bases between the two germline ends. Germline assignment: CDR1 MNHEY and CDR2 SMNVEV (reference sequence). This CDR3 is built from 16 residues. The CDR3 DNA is TGTGCCAGCAGTTTATCGGCTGATATGACCTTAGAGACCCAGTACTTC. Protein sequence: CASSLSADMTLETQYF.

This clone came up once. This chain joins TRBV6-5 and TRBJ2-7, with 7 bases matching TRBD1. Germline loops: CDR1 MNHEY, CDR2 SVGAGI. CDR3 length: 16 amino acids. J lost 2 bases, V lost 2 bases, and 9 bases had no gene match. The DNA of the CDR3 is TGTGCCAGCAGTTACCTCTACAGGGGCGCGGCCTACGAGCAGTACTTC. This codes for CASSYLYRGAAYEQYF.

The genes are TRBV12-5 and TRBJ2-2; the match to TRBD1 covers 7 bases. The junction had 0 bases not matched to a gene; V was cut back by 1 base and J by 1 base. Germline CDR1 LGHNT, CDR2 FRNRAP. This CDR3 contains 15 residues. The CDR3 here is CASGLGTGNTGELFF. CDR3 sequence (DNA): TGTGCTAGTGGTTTGGGGACAGGGAACACCGGGGAGCTGTTTTTT.

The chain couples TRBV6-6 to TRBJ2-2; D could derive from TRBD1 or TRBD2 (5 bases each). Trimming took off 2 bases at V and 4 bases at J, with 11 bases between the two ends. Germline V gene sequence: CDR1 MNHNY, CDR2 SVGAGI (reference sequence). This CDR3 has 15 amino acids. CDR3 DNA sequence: TGTGCCAGCAGTTACGAGGGGCCGATCACCGGGGAGCTGTTTTTT. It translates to CASSYEGPITGELFF.

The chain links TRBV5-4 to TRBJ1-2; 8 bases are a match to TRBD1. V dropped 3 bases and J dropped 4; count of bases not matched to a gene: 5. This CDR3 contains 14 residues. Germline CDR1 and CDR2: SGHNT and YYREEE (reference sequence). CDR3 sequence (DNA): TGTGCCAGCAGCTCGACAGGGGAAAGCTATGGCTACACCTTC. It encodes CASSSTGESYGYTF.

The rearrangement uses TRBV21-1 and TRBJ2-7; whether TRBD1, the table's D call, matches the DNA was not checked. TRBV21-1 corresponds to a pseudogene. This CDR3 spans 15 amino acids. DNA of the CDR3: TGTGCCAGCAGCAAAGCGCTGGGCCGAAACTACGAGCAGTACTTC. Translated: CASSKALGRNYEQYF.

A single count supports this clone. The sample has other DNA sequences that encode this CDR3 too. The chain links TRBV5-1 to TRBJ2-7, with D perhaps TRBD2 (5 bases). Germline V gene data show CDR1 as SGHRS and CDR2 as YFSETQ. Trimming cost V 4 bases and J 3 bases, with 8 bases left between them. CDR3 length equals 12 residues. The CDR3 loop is CASSRDNYEQYF. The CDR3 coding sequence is TGCGCCAGCAGCCGGGATAACTACGAGCAGTACTTC.

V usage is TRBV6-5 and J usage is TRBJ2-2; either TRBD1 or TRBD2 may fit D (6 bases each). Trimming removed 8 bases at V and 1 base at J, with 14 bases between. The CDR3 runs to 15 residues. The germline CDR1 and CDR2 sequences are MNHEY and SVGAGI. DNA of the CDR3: TGTGCCAGCGGGAGGACAGCGATGAACACCGGGGAGCTGTTTTTT. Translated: CASGRTAMNTGELFF.

CDR3 bases: TGTGCCAGCAGCCAAGGAACTGGGGCCAACGTCCTGACTTTC. Amino acid sequence: CASSQGTGANVLTF. This chain links TRBV4-2 with TRBJ2-6; D unresolved. There are 14 residues in the CDR3. The V gene lost 1 base and the J gene lost 2 bases, with 3 bases spanning the gap. The germline V gene encodes CDR1 LGHNA and CDR2 YNFKEQ.

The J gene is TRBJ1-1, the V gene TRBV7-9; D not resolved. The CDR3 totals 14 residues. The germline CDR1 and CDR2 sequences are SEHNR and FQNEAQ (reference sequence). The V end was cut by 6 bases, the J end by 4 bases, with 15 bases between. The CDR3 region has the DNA TGTGCCAGCAGTTCCCTCGACAAGGGCACTGAAGCTTTCTTT. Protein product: CASSSLDKGTEAFF.

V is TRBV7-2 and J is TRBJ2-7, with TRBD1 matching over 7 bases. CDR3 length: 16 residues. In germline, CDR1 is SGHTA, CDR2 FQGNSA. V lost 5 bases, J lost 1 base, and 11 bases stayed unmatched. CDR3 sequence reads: CASSLLRYRGSYEQYF. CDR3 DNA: TGTGCCAGCAGCCTCCTCAGGTACAGGGGATCCTACGAGCAGTACTTC. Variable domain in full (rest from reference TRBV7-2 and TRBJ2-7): GAGVSQSPSNKVTEKGKDVELRCDPISGHTALYWYRQSLGQGLEFLIYFQGNSAPDKSGLPSDRFSAERTGGSVSTLTIQRTQQEDSAVYLCASSLLRYRGSYEQYFGPGTRLTVT.